These 29 T cell receptor beta chains were all obtained from the same sample, sequenced in a study of Graves' ophthalmopathy and Graves' hyperthyroidism. RNA transcripts were the source from which TCR beta CDR3 regions were amplified. The workflow started with a first-round RT-PCR run with HTBI primers and then moved on to a second-round multiplex PCR. TCRdb re-called the multiplex PCR reads through MiXCR, storing one row per CDR3 protein. The data hold nearly 400,000 distinct CDR3 sequences, with approximately 16% observed a single time. Sequenced input: peripheral blood. All receptors derive from a woman under 30 with Graves' ophthalmopathy.

Many counts were recorded for this clonotype. The DNA of the CDR3 is TGCAGTGCGATTGACATCCCTCAGGGGAGGGTGAACGAGCAGTACTTC. The encoded protein is CSAIDIPQGRVNEQYF. The chain recombines TRBV20-1 with TRBJ2-7; perhaps TRBD2 as D (7 bases). V lost 6 bases, J lost 5 bases, and 26 bases lay in between. Germline CDR1 DFQATT, CDR2 SNEGSKA (reference sequence). This CDR3 has 16 amino acids.

The chain uses TRBV6-2 or TRBV6-3 and TRBJ2-7, with D perhaps matching TRBD1 or TRBD2 (5 bases each). Trimming shortened V by 0 bases and J by 6 bases, and 15 bases separated the two germline ends. Germline V lookup: CDR1 MNHEY, CDR2 SVGEGT. The CDR3 is 15 amino acids. CDR3 coding DNA: TGTGCCAGCAGTTACTCGACCGGGGCTCCGGGCGAGCAGTACTTC. Its protein product is CASSYSTGAPGEQYF.

This clonotype appeared many times. This rearrangement joins TRBV12-3 or TRBV12-4 to TRBJ1-2; 11 bases agree with TRBD1. The junction had 11 bases not matched to a gene; V was cut back by 8 bases and J by 3 bases. This CDR3 comprises 16 residues. This CDR3 is CASRRRMGQGDYGYTF. As DNA, the CDR3 is TGTGCCAGCCGCCGTAGAATGGGACAGGGGGACTATGGCTACACCTTC.

This chain uses TRBV5-1 with TRBJ2-2, with D perhaps matching TRBD1 (5 bases). The CDR3 totals 16 residues. Trimming removed 0 bases at V and 2 bases at J, with 11 bases between. Per the germline V gene, CDR1 is SGHRS and CDR2 is YFSETQ. The CDR3 DNA reads as TGCGCCAGCAGCTTGGGTCAGCAGGGTAACACCGGGGAGCTGTTTTTT. Its protein is CASSLGQQGNTGELFF. Combining the CDR3 with reference TRBV5-1 and TRBJ2-2 gives the whole variable domain KAGVTQTPRYLIKTRGQQVTLSCSPISGHRSVSWYQQTPGQGLQFLFEYFSETQRNKGNFPGRFSGRQFSNSRSEMNVSTLELGDSALYLCASSLGQQGNTGELFFGEGSRLTVL.

Many counts were recorded for this clonotype. The V gene is TRBV2, the J gene TRBJ1-3; no clear D. Germline lookup yields CDR1 SNHLY and CDR2 FYNNEI. The CDR3 consists of 14 residues. V was cut by 7 bases and J by 0 bases, with 10 bases left in between. CDR3 DNA sequence: TGTGCCAGCACCGGATCGGGCTCTGGAAACACCATATATTTT. Translated: CASTGSGSGNTIYF.

The sample holds many counts of this clonotype. The chain recombines TRBV11-2 with TRBJ2-7, with TRBD2 identical over 7 bases. Looked up from germline, CDR1 is SGHAT and CDR2 is FQNNGV. J gave up 5 bases and V 1 base, and 11 bases lay outside the gene matches. This CDR3 region has 16 residues. CDR3 DNA: TGTGCCAGCAGCTTAGTGGGGGGGGATAGCGGCCACGAGCAGTACTTC. Translated, it gives CASSLVGGDSGHEQYF.

This clonotype was picked up many times. The chain employs TRBV2 and TRBJ1-2; 9 bases fit TRBD1. This CDR3 has 14 residues. The ends lost 5 bases at V and 8 bases at J; junction bases unmatched: 9. Germline CDR1 reads SNHLY; CDR2 reads FYNNEI. Here the CDR3 DNA reads TGTGCCAGCAGTATTCGGGGACAGGGTGACGGCTACACCTTC. Its translation: CASSIRGQGDGYTF. The variable domain in full, with the rest retrieved from reference TRBV2 and TRBJ1-2, is EPEVTQTPSHQVTQMGQEVILRCVPISNHLYFYWYRQILGQKVEFLVSFYNNEISEKSEIFDDQFSVERPDGSNFTLKIRSTKLEDSAMYFCASSIRGQGDGYTFGSGTRLTVV.

The rearrangement joins TRBV6-1 to TRBJ2-7; D perhaps matches TRBD1 (7 bases). Germline values: CDR1 MNHNS, CDR2 SASEGT. The ends were cut back, 5 bases at V and 1 base at J, with 18 bases in the middle. The CDR3 consists of 16 residues. The CDR3 here is CASSRRQGRGSYEQYF. The DNA for the CDR3 is TGTGCCAGCAGTCGGCGACAGGGCCGGGGGTCCTACGAGCAGTACTTC.

This clonotype was recorded many times. The J gene is TRBJ2-7, the V gene TRBV7-2; TRBD2 is a possible D gene (5 bases). Germline CDR1 is SGHTA and CDR2 is FQGNSA. The CDR3 is 13 residues long. V shed 5 bases and J shed 3 bases, with 11 bases lying between them. CDR3 sequence: CASSLGLNYEQYF. CDR3 bases: TGTGCCAGCAGCCTAGGACTCAACTACGAGCAGTACTTC.

Of note for this clonotype: A much larger clone lies a single base off, so this may be a read error. The chain uses TRBV5-1 and TRBJ2-7, with D tentatively TRBD1 or TRBD2 (5 bases each). In germline, CDR1 is SGHRS, CDR2 YFSETQ. V gave up 3 bases and J gave up 4 bases, with 35 bases separating them. The CDR3 totals 21 residues. DNA for the CDR3: TGCGCCAGCAGCTCTACAAACCCCTTCCGGGACGAGAGGCGCTCGGGGTACGAGCAGTACTTC. Protein: CASSSTNPFRDERRSGYEQYF.

In its sample, this clonotype was seen many times. The chain joins TRBV15 to TRBJ1-2, with 7 positions matching TRBD1. The germline V gene has CDR1 LNHNV and CDR2 YYDKDF (reference sequence). CDR3 length equals 12 residues. V shed 4 bases and J 12 bases; nucleotides not matched to a gene: 8. CDR3 sequence reads: CATSTRGGQHTF. Here the CDR3 DNA reads TGTGCCACCAGCACCAGGGGGGGCCAACACACCTTC.

This clonotype has a count of ten or more. This sequence joins TRBV28 and TRBJ2-2; D remains unclear. The CDR3 is 12 residues long. Germline values: CDR1 MDHEN, CDR2 SYDVKM. V gave up 7 bases and J gave up 6 bases, with 9 bases separating them. The CDR3: CASTPPAGELFF. The DNA for the CDR3 is TGTGCCAGCACCCCCCCGGCCGGGGAGCTGTTTTTT.

The sample holds many counts of this clonotype. The chain is built from TRBV6-1 and TRBJ2-7; 7 positions match TRBD2. CDR3 length: 15 residues. The germline gives CDR1 MNHNS, CDR2 SASEGT. With V trimmed by 7 bases and J by 3 bases, 12 bases remained unmatched. This CDR3 reads CASNLDAAGVYEQYF. CDR3 DNA sequence: TGTGCCAGCAACCTGGACGCCGCGGGGGTCTACGAGCAGTACTTC.

This clonotype was counted at least ten times. This chain joins TRBV6-5 and TRBJ1-2, with TRBD1 matching 7 bases. CDR1 and CDR2 (germline): MNHEY, SVGAGI. The CDR3 is 14 amino acids. The ends lost 6 bases at V and 5 bases at J; junction bases unmatched: 9. The DNA of the CDR3 is TGTGCCAGCAGCTACCATGACAGGGAATATGGCTACACCTTC. As protein: CASSYHDREYGYTF.

This clonotype was observed at least ten times. A clone one base away is much larger, so this may be a read error. The CDR3 reads CASSAGQAYEQYF. The CDR3 nucleotides read TGTGCCAGCAGTGCCGGACAGGCCTACGAGCAGTACTTC. This chain joins TRBV12-3 or TRBV12-4 and TRBJ2-7; 7 bases are a match to TRBD1. CDR3 length equals 13 residues. V lost 5 bases, J lost 2 bases, and 3 bases stayed unmatched.

This clonotype occurred many times. V is TRBV7-2 and J is TRBJ1-1; D not certain. The CDR3 consists of 15 residues. CDR1 is SGHTA and CDR2 is FQGNSA in the germline V gene. V lost 1 base and J 1 base, leaving 10 bases between the germline ends. The CDR3 is CASSLGGRKNTEAFF. The CDR3 coding sequence is TGTGCCAGCAGCTTAGGGGGTCGGAAGAACACTGAAGCTTTCTTT.

The chain combines TRBV27 with TRBJ1-2; TRBD1 matches 7 bases. V shed 5 bases, J shed 4 bases, and the junction held 10 bases outside the gene matches. CDR3 length: 15 amino acids. From germline, CDR1 is MNHEY and CDR2 SMNVEV (reference sequence). As DNA, the CDR3 is TGTGCCAGCAGTACCCACGACAGGGAGGTCTATGGCTACACCTTC. Its protein product is CASSTHDREVYGYTF.

The chain couples TRBV7-2 to TRBJ1-1; TRBD1 matches at 9 bases. CDR1 and CDR2 from the germline V gene are SGHTA and FQGNSA. The CDR3 runs 13 residues. V lost 4 bases and J lost 9; bases outside the gene matches: 6. The CDR3: CASSSRGTGQAFF. CDR3 nucleotides: TGTGCCAGCAGCTCCCGAGGGACAGGGCAAGCTTTCTTT.

This clonotype occurred many times. This rearrangement joins TRBV7-3 to TRBJ2-5; maybe TRBD2 (5 bases). Trimming left V 1 base short and J 1 base short, with 13 bases between. CDR3 size: 16 residues. CDR1 is SGHTA and CDR2 is FQGTGA in the germline V gene. The CDR3 coding sequence is TGTGCCAGCAGCTTAAGCCAGACTACCACCCAAGAGACCCAGTACTTC. Encoded protein: CASSLSQTTTQETQYF.

This clonotype was seen repeatedly, ten times or more. The V and J genes are TRBV28 and TRBJ1-5; maybe TRBD1 (5 bases). Germline CDR1 MDHEN, CDR2 SYDVKM. The CDR3 is made up of 13 amino acids. V lost 7 bases and J lost 6, with 13 bases in between. The CDR3 here is CASKWRGAQPQHF. For the CDR3, the DNA is TGTGCCAGCAAGTGGAGGGGTGCTCAGCCCCAGCATTTT.

In this sample, this clonotype turned up many times. The chain is built from TRBV9 and TRBJ1-2; 7 bases fit TRBD1. V gave up 0 bases and J gave up 0 bases; unmatched junction bases: 11. The germline V gene encodes CDR1 SGDLS and CDR2 YYNGEE. The CDR3 runs to 18 residues. CDR3 sequence: CASSVDPDLTGTNYGYTF. The CDR3 DNA sequence: TGTGCCAGCAGCGTAGATCCCGACTTGACAGGGACTAACTATGGCTACACCTTC.

The rearrangement links TRBV29-1 to TRBJ2-7; perhaps TRBD1 as D (6 bases). V was clipped by 0 bases and J by 7 bases, with 13 bases between them. This CDR3 is built from 13 residues. Germline CDR1 and CDR2: SQVTM and ANQGSEA. In DNA, the CDR3 is TGCAGCGTTGAAGATATTGGGGGCCGGGAGCAGTACTTC. Translating it yields CSVEDIGGREQYF.

This clonotype has just a few counts. This chain uses TRBV11-2 with TRBJ1-5; the D is unclear. CDR3 length equals 16 residues. CDR1 SGHAT and CDR2 FQNNGV come from the germline V gene. With 1 base removed from V and 0 bases from J, the gap between germline ends came to 10 bases. CDR3 sequence (DNA): TGTGCCAGCAGCTTAGGGACGGGCTATAGCAATCAGCCCCAGCATTTT. Its protein product is CASSLGTGYSNQPQHF. Supplemented by reference TRBV11-2 and TRBJ1-5, the full variable domain reads EAGVAQSPRYKIIEKRQSVAFWCNPISGHATLYWYQQILGQGPKLLIQFQNNGVVDDSQLPKDRFSAERLKGVDSTLKIQPAKLEDSAVYLCASSLGTGYSNQPQHFGDGTRLSIL.

This clonotype occurred many times. Here the CDR3 DNA reads TGTGCCTGGAGTGTAAATGCGGGGGCCGGAGAGACCCAGTACTTC. Amino acid sequence: CAWSVNAGAGETQYF. The chain carries TRBV30 and TRBJ2-5; perhaps TRBD2 as D (7 bases). The V end lost 0 bases, the J end lost 4 bases, and 15 bases lay between the germline ends. The V gene's germline CDR1 is GTSNPN and CDR2 SVGIG (reference sequence). CDR3 size: 15 residues.

For this clonotype: This could be a read error, since a much larger clone is one nucleotide away. This chain connects TRBV24-1 to TRBJ1-5, with D uncertain. The CDR3 runs 14 residues. CDR1 is KGHDR and CDR2 is SFDVKD in the germline V gene. The CDR3 protein is CTTSDSRWVQPQHF. The CDR3 DNA is TGTACCACCAGTGATTCCCGGTGGGTACAGCCCCAGCATTTT.

This clonotype was counted at least ten times. This rearrangement joins TRBV20-1 to TRBJ2-7; 12 bases line up with TRBD2. The trim removed 3 bases at V and 0 bases at J, leaving 15 bases unmatched. The CDR3 runs 19 residues. Germline CDR1 reads DFQATT; CDR2 reads SNEGSKA (reference sequence). The CDR3 reads CSARLIRAGLAGYSYEQYF. Here the CDR3 DNA reads TGCAGTGCTAGGTTAATCCGGGCGGGACTAGCGGGTTACTCCTACGAGCAGTACTTC.

The chain links TRBV7-2 to TRBJ2-7; 8 bases match TRBD2. The CDR3 is 15 amino acids. V trimming: 5 bases; J trimming: 2 bases; junction bases outside the gene matches: 8. Germline lookup yields CDR1 SGHTA and CDR2 FQGNSA. Here the CDR3 reads CASSLSGSFTYEQYF. CDR3 coding DNA: TGTGCCAGCAGCCTGAGCGGGAGCTTCACCTACGAGCAGTACTTC.

This clonotype was counted many times. The chain carries TRBV12-3 or TRBV12-4 and TRBJ2-7; the match to TRBD2 covers 10 bases. J was trimmed by 6 bases and V by 5 bases; bases with no gene match: 10. The CDR3 spans 15 residues. DNA for the CDR3: TGTGCCAGCAGTGCCCGCCTAGCGGGAGAGGGCGAGCAGTACTTC. This gives the protein CASSARLAGEGEQYF.

The rearrangement joins TRBV4-2 to TRBJ2-7; 7 nucleotides align to TRBD2. The germline gives CDR1 LGHNA, CDR2 YNFKEQ. V was pared by 4 bases and J by 3 bases, with 6 bases of the junction left unmatched. There are 14 residues in the CDR3. DNA for the CDR3: TGTGCCAGCAGCCTCCTCCCGGGGGGCTACGAGCAGTACTTC. This gives the protein CASSLLPGGYEQYF.